Below, one TCR beta chain is given with its context. The data were taken from a study of blood T cells in healthy people across ages. On the study more broadly: Capture by template switching was about one barcoded beta molecule per two T cells.

The germline V gene encodes CDR1 SGHAT and CDR2 FQNNGV. The V end was cut by 2 bases, the J end by 6 bases, with 18 bases between. The CDR3 length is 16 residues. The use of a sample-barcoded 5' primer and a J-beta primer mix characterized a second PCR of roughly 6 to 11 cycles. TCRdb passed the 5' RACE reads through MiXCR, listing each CDR3 protein once. Here the sample spans 1.5 million to 2 million distinct CDR3 sequences, roughly 52% being singletons. This TCR was sampled from a woman in her forties in good health. The J gene is TRBJ2-3, the V gene TRBV11-2; TRBD2 is a possible D gene (5 bases). Sequencing was carried out using blood. CDR3 DNA: TGTGCCAGCAGCTTAATAGCGACTCCCGCGGCCGATACGCAGTATTTT. Translated, it gives CASSLIATPAADTQYF.